The 27 T cell receptor beta chains presented below share a single source sample, sequenced in a study of blood T cell repertoires in COVID-19. Data came from immunoSEQ multiplex PCR; TCRdb stores just in-frame clones and leaves some out. Among fewer than 65,000 clones listed, more than 85% were seen once. The sequencing input was peripheral blood. These receptors all stem from a man aged 45 to 65 with acute or convalescent COVID-19.

The rearrangement joins TRBV29-1 to TRBJ1-1; TRBD1 might be the D (6 bases). Per germline, CDR1 SQVTM and CDR2 ANQGSEA. The CDR3 spans 11 residues. Trimming pared 3 bases from V and 10 bases from J, leaving 12 bases between. The CDR3 region is CSVDTGSAAFF. As DNA, the CDR3 is TGCAGCGTTGACACAGGGTCTGCAGCTTTCTTT.

This chain connects TRBV15 to TRBJ2-1; 7 positions match TRBD2. Trimming removed 4 bases from V and 1 base from J; junction bases left unmatched: 10. Germline values: CDR1 LNHNV, CDR2 YYDKDF (reference sequence). The CDR3 loop spans 17 amino acids. The CDR3 coding sequence is TGTGCCACCAGCACAGATGAGGCGGGAGCTTCCTACAATGAGCAGTTCTTC. Its translation: CATSTDEAGASYNEQFF.

The chain carries TRBV4-3 and TRBJ2-7; 9 bases match TRBD1. This CDR3 is 14 amino acids long. The trim removed 4 bases at V and 4 bases at J, leaving 5 bases unmatched. Germline CDR1 reads LGHNA; CDR2 reads YSLEER. The CDR3 sequence is CASSPDRGRYEQYF. The CDR3 coding sequence is TGCGCCAGCAGCCCGGACAGGGGCAGGTACGAGCAGTACTTC.

The chain combines TRBV29-1 with TRBJ2-5, with TRBD2 identical over 7 bases. V lost 5 bases to trimming and J lost 2 bases; unmatched junction nucleotides: 17. The CDR3 sequence is 17 residues long. Per the germline V gene, CDR1 is SQVTM and CDR2 is ANQGSEA. The CDR3 DNA sequence: TGCAGCGTTAGGATCTCTCAAGCGGGACGTATACAAGAGACCCAGTACTTC. Protein: CSVRISQAGRIQETQYF.

This clone appeared a few times. This chain joins TRBV19 and TRBJ1-5; a weak D match, TRBD1 (6 bases). Germline CDR1 and CDR2: LNHDA and SQIVND (reference sequence). The CDR3 has 13 amino acids. Trimming stripped 8 bases from V and 5 bases from J, with 13 bases between. In nucleotides, the CDR3 is TGTGCCAGTTCTGACAGGTGGGATCAGCCCCAGCATTTT. This codes for CASSDRWDQPQHF.

The chain has TRBV2 and TRBJ1-5; the match to TRBD1 covers 7 bases. The junction had 7 bases not matched to a gene; V was cut back by 6 bases and J by 11 bases. Per the germline V gene, CDR1 is SNHLY and CDR2 is FYNNEI. The CDR3 has 12 amino acids. For the CDR3, the DNA is TGTGCCAGCAGCCGGACAGGTTTGACCCAGCATTTT. It is translated as CASSRTGLTQHF.

This chain joins TRBV11-2 and TRBJ2-3, with 9 positions matching TRBD2. With V trimmed by 3 bases and J by 5 bases, 9 bases remained unmatched. CDR3 size: 16 residues. CDR1 is SGHAT and CDR2 is FQNNGV in the germline V gene. CDR3 nucleotides: TGTGCCAGCAGCTTGCAGCGGGAGGCCAGAGGAGATACGCAGTATTTT. Amino acids: CASSLQREARGDTQYF. The entire variable domain, with the rest obtained from reference TRBV11-2 and TRBJ2-3, is as follows: EAGVAQSPRYKIIEKRQSVAFWCNPISGHATLYWYQQILGQGPKLLIQFQNNGVVDDSQLPKDRFSAERLKGVDSTLKIQPAKLEDSAVYLCASSLQREARGDTQYFGPGTRLTVL.

J is TRBJ2-1 and V is TRBV7-2; tentative D call: TRBD1 (5 bases). Germline CDR1 reads SGHTA; CDR2 reads FQGNSA. This CDR3 region has 14 residues. V was cut by 1 base and J by 8 bases, with 12 bases left in between. CDR3: CASSLGGAVHEQFF. The CDR3 DNA reads TGTGCCAGCAGCTTAGGGGGCGCTGTCCATGAGCAGTTCTTC.

The gene calls are TRBV4-2 and TRBJ1-3; TRBD1 might be the D (6 bases). V was trimmed by 1 base and J by 2 bases, leaving 15 bases between them. Germline loops: CDR1 LGHNA, CDR2 YNFKEQ. This CDR3 spans 17 amino acids. The CDR3 DNA reads TGTGCCAGCAGCCAAGGCCCAACAGGGAGTGCTGGAAACACCATATATTTT. This encodes CASSQGPTGSAGNTIYF.

The chain couples TRBV7-8 to TRBJ2-1; D remains ambiguous. The CDR3 totals 14 residues. V was shortened by 5 bases and J by 7 bases, with 15 bases between the two germline ends. Germline assignment: CDR1 SGHVS and CDR2 FQNEAQ. DNA for the CDR3: TGTGCCAGCAGCCCAGGCCCGGCCCGTAATGAGCAGTTCTTC. Protein: CASSPGPARNEQFF.

V is TRBV19 and J is TRBJ1-5, with TRBD1 identical over 9 bases. The germline gives CDR1 LNHDA, CDR2 SQIVND (reference sequence). Trimming cost V 4 bases and J 6 bases; bases outside gene matches: 10. This CDR3 spans 16 amino acids. The CDR3 region is CASSRLDRGGGQPQHF. The CDR3 DNA is TGTGCCAGTAGTAGGTTGGACAGGGGAGGGGGTCAGCCCCAGCATTTT.

Only one count was recorded for this clone. The chain uses TRBV10-3 and TRBJ1-1, with D hard to call. The germline CDR1 and CDR2 sequences are ENHRY and SYGVKD. The V and J ends lost 4 bases and 1 base respectively, with 7 bases between them. This CDR3 comprises 13 residues. The CDR3 coding sequence is TGTGCCATCAGTGGGGCAGAGAACACTGAAGCTTTCTTT. Protein sequence: CAISGAENTEAFF.

The chain employs TRBV19 and TRBJ1-5, with unresolved D. Germline V gene data show CDR1 as LNHDA and CDR2 as SQIVND (reference sequence). The length of the CDR3 is 13 residues. Trimming took 10 bases from V and 4 from J, leaving 14 bases between them. The CDR3 region is CATSPTGNQPQHF. The CDR3 region has the DNA TGTGCCACCTCCCCGACGGGTAATCAGCCCCAGCATTTT.

The chain is built from TRBV5-4 and TRBJ2-4, with 8 bases identical to TRBD2. Germline CDR1 SGHNT, CDR2 YYREEE (reference sequence). The CDR3 is 14 amino acids. V lost 4 bases, J lost 7 bases, and 7 bases stayed unmatched. CDR3 loop: CASSDSGSSNIQYF. CDR3 nucleotide sequence: TGTGCCAGCAGCGACAGCGGGAGTTCGAACATTCAGTACTTC.

The chain uses TRBV9 and TRBJ2-1, with D tentatively TRBD2 (6 bases). Trimming took off 0 bases at V and 1 base at J, with 11 bases between the two ends. Germline assignment: CDR1 SGDLS and CDR2 YYNGEE. The CDR3 length is 16 residues. CDR3: CASSVGSGLSYNEQFF. CDR3 nucleotide sequence: TGTGCCAGCAGCGTAGGCAGCGGGCTATCCTACAATGAGCAGTTCTTC.

The chain joins TRBV15 to TRBJ2-7; 9 nucleotides agree with TRBD1. The CDR3 loop spans 14 amino acids. The V segment lost 2 bases and the J segment 3 bases; nucleotides outside the gene matches: 2. Germline values: CDR1 LNHNV, CDR2 YYDKDF (reference sequence). The CDR3 loop is CATSRSTGGYEQYF. The CDR3 DNA reads as TGTGCCACCAGCAGATCGACAGGGGGCTACGAGCAGTACTTC.

This rearrangement joins TRBV7-8 to TRBJ2-7; 8 positions match TRBD2. The length of the CDR3 is 17 residues. Per germline, CDR1 SGHVS and CDR2 FQNEAQ. V shed 2 bases and J 3 bases; nucleotides not matched to a gene: 12. The CDR3 nucleotides are TGTGCCAGCAGCTTACAGTTCGGGAGGGCCGGGGACTACGAGCAGTACTTC. This gives the protein CASSLQFGRAGDYEQYF.

This chain links TRBV11-2 with TRBJ1-4, with D perhaps matching TRBD1 (5 bases). In germline, CDR1 is SGHAT, CDR2 FQNNGV. This CDR3 contains 14 residues. Trimming cost V 4 bases and J 3 bases, with 9 bases left between them. The CDR3 region is CASSSGFSNEKLFF. The CDR3 nucleotides read TGTGCCAGCAGCTCAGGGTTCTCTAATGAAAAACTGTTTTTT.

The gene calls are TRBV10-3 and TRBJ1-6; 9 bases align to TRBD1. V shed 10 bases and J 8 bases; nucleotides not matched to a gene: 9. Germline lookup yields CDR1 ENHRY and CDR2 SYGVKD. The CDR3 sequence is 14 residues long. CDR3 residues: CASRDRVADSPLHF. CDR3 sequence (DNA): TGTGCCAGCCGGGACAGGGTAGCTGATTCACCCCTCCACTTT.

The rearrangement uses TRBV10-2 and TRBJ1-2; D remains unclear. CDR3 length: 13 amino acids. Trimming took 0 bases from V and 7 from J, leaving 9 bases between them. Germline-derived CDR1 and CDR2 are WSHSY and SAAADI. CDR3 loop: CASSESRAVGYTF. The CDR3 nucleotides read TGCGCCAGCAGTGAGTCGAGGGCGGTTGGCTACACCTTC.

This chain connects TRBV25-1 to TRBJ2-3; 12 positions match TRBD2. Trimming took 8 bases from V and 2 from J; bases not matched to a gene: 8. The CDR3 spans 16 residues. The germline gives CDR1 MGHDK, CDR2 SYGVNS. DNA for the CDR3: TGTGCCAGCCGCACTAGCGGGAGGTTGAACACAGATACGCAGTATTTT. This codes for CASRTSGRLNTDTQYF.

This chain connects TRBV6-4 to TRBJ2-1, with 9 bases lining up with TRBD1. V was clipped by 4 bases and J by 15 bases; unmatched bases: 10. CDR1 MRHNA and CDR2 SNTAGT come from the germline V gene. The CDR3 is 13 amino acids. This CDR3 reads CASSALTGGSLFF. CDR3 DNA: TGTGCCAGCAGTGCATTAACAGGGGGCAGCCTGTTCTTC.

J is TRBJ1-6 and V is TRBV5-4; a weak D match, TRBD1 (5 bases). The length of the CDR3 is 15 residues. Germline V gives CDR1 SGHNT, CDR2 YYREEE (reference sequence). Between the trimmed V and J ends, which lost 0 bases and 4 bases, there was a span of 8 bases. This CDR3 reads CASSLARAYNSPLHF. CDR3 DNA sequence: TGTGCCAGCAGCTTGGCCAGGGCGTATAATTCACCCCTCCACTTT.

This chain links TRBV2 with TRBJ2-7; TRBD2 is a possible D gene (5 bases). This CDR3 has 14 residues. CDR1 and CDR2 (germline): SNHLY, FYNNEI. Trimming cost V 7 bases and J 6 bases, with 19 bases left between them. The CDR3 region has the DNA TGTGCCAGCATCCTTCGTGGCCTAGCCGGCGAGCAGTACTTC. Translating it yields CASILRGLAGEQYF.

V usage is TRBV7-2 and J usage is TRBJ2-7; tentative D call: TRBD1 (5 bases). V shed 2 bases and J shed 0 bases, with 5 bases lying between them. CDR3 size: 13 residues. Germline-derived CDR1 and CDR2 are SGHTA and FQGNSA. CDR3 amino acids: CASSLRGSYEQYF. The CDR3 DNA is TGTGCCAGCAGCTTAAGGGGCTCCTACGAGCAGTACTTC. The full variable domain, in which reference TRBV7-2 and TRBJ2-7 provide the parts outside the CDR3, is GAGVSQSPSNKVTEKGKDVELRCDPISGHTALYWYRQSLGQGLEFLIYFQGNSAPDKSGLPSDRFSAERTGGSVSTLTIQRTQQEDSAVYLCASSLRGSYEQYFGPGTRLTVT.

The rearrangement joins TRBV18 to TRBJ1-6; no clear D gene. Germline loops: CDR1 KGHSH, CDR2 LQKENI. This CDR3 region has 17 residues. V shed 3 bases and J shed 5 bases, with 17 bases lying between them. The CDR3 DNA is TGTGCCAGCTCACCGCCCGCCTACCGAGACAATAATTCACCCCTCCACTTT. It encodes CASSPPAYRDNNSPLHF. Drawing the rest from reference TRBV18 and TRBJ1-6, the complete variable domain is NAGVMQNPRHLVRRRGQEARLRCSPMKGHSHVYWYRQLPEEGLKFMVYLQKENIIDESGMPKERFSAEFPKEGPSILRIQQVVRGDSAAYFCASSPPAYRDNNSPLHFGNGTRLTVT.

Only one count was recorded for this clone. V usage is TRBV27 and J usage is TRBJ1-1, with 9 bases that match TRBD1. The germline gives CDR1 MNHEY, CDR2 SMNVEV (reference sequence). With V trimmed by 2 bases and J by 3 bases, 1 base remained unmatched. The CDR3 consists of 14 residues. The CDR3 DNA follows: TGTGCCAGCAGTTTAACAGGGGGCGACACTGAAGCTTTCTTT. It yields the protein CASSLTGGDTEAFF.